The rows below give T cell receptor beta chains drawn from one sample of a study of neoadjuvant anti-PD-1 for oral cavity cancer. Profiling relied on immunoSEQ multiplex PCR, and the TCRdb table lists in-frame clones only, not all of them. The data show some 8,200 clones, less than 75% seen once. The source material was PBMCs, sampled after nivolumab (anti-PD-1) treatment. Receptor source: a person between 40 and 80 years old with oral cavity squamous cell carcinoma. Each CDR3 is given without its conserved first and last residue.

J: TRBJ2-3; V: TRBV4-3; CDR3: ASSQQGRRTDTQY
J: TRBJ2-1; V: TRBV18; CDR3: ASSPVTGVAEQF
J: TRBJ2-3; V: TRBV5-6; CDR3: ASSLEGGGRRTDTQY
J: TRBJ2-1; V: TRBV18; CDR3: ASSPYVESYNEQF
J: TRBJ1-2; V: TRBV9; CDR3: ASSAPQGQGALYGYT
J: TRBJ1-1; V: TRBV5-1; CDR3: ASSLGGRNTEAF
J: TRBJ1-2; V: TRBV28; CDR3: ASSRGMTGAYGYT
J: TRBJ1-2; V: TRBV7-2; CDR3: ASSPGFEVYGYT
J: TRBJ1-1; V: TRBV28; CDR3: ASRATGGWLAEAF
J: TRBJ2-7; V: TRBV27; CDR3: ASSSQGAHEQY
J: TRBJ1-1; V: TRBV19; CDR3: ASSLQGEMNTEAF
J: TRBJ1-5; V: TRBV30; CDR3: AWTSVGSNQPQH
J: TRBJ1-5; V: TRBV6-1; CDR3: ASSVSGDSNQPQH
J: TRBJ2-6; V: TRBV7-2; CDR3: ASSAYRVGANVLT
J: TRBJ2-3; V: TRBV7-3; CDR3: ASSLASGDTQY
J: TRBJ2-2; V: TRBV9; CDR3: ASSVGGGRTGELF
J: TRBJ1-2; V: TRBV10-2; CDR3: ASRSGMERNYGYT
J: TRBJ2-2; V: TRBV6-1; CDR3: ASSGQGMVTGELF
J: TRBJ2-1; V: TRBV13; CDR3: ASSMTGRNEQF
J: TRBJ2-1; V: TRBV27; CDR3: ASSLSGGNEQF
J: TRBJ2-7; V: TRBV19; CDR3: ASSLGAGFEQY
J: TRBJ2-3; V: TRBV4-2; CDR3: ASSQETSGVYDTQY
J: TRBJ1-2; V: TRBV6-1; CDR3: ASSEGSYRAYGYT
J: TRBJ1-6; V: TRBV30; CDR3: AWRRTGGLGNSPLH
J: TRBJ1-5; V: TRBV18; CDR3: ASSPGDSKSPLRLYSYQPQH
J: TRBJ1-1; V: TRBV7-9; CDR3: ASSLDYTEAF
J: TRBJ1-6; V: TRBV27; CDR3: ASSLKAPGLGNSPLH
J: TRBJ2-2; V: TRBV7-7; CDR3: ASSPQNTGELF
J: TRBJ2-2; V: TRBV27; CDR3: ASSTRWSGELF
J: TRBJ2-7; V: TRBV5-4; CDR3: ASSQDRGTYEQY
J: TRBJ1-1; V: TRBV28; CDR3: ASKGPGQGVAEAF
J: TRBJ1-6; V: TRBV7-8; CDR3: ASSYKRQGPPLH
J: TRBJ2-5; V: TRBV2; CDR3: ASGRDRGASETQY
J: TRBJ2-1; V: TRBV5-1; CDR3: ASSLQERGLYNEQF
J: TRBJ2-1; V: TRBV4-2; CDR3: ASSPAGGHGEQF
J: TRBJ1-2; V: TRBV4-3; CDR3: ASSQDGLNYGYT
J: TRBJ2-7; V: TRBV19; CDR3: ASSMNSGYEQY
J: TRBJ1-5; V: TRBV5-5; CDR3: ASSLFGEWGTGQPQH
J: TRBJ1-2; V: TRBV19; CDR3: ASSDRGSYGYT
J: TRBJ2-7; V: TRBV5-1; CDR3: ASSFGPRISYEQY
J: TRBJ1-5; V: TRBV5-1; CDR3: ASSIAPDYNQPQH
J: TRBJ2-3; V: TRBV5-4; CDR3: ASSLGGLGTDTQY
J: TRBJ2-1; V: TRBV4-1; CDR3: ASSSPGTGVNEQF
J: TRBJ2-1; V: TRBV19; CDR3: ASRLAGRQF
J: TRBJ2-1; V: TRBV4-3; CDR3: ASSQDLSGQPYNEQF
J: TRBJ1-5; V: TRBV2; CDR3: ASSGDSNQPQH
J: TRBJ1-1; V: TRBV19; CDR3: ASSKSTLNTEAF
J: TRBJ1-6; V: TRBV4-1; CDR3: ASSQGGRSNSPLH
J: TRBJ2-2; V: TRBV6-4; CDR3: ASSEGAGENTGELF
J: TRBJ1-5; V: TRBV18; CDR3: ASSPRSAGPLSNQPQH